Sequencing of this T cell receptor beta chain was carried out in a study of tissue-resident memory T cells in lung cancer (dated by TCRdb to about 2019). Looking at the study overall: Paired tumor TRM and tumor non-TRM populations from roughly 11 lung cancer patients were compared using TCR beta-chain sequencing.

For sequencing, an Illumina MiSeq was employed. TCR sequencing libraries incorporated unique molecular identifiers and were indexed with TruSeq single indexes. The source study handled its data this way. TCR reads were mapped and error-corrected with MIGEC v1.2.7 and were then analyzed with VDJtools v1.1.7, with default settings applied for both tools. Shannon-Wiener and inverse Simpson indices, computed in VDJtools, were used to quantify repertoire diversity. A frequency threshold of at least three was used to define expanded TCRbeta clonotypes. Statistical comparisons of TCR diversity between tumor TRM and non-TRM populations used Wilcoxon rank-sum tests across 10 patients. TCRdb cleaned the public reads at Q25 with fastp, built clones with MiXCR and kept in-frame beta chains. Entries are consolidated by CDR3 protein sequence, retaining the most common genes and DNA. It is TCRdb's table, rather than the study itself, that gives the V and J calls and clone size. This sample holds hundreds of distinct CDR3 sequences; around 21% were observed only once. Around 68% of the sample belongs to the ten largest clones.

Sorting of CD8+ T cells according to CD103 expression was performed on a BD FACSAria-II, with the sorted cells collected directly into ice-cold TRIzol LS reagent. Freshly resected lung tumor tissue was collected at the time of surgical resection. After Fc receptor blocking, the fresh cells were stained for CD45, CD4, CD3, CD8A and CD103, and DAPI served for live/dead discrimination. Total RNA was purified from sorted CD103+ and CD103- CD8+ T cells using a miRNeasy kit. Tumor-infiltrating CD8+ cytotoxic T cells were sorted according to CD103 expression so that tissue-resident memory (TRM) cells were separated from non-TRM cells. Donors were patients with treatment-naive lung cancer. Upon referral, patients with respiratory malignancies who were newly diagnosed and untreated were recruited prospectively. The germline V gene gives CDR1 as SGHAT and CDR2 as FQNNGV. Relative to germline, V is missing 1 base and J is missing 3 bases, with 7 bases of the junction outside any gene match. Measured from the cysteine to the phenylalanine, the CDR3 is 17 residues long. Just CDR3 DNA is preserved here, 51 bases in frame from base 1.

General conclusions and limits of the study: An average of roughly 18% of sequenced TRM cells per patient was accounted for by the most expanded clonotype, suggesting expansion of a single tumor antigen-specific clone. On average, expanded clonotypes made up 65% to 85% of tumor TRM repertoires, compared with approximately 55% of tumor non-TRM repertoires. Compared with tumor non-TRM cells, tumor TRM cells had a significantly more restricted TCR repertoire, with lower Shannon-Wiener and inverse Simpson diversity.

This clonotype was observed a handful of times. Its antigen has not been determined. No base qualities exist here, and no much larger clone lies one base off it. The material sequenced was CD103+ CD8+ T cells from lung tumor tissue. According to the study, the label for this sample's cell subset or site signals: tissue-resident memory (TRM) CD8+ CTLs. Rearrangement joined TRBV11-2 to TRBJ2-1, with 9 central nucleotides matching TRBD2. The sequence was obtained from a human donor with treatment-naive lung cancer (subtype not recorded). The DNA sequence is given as TGTGCCAGCAGCTTAGTGGCTCAGCGGGGGGACTACAATGAGCAGTTCTTC. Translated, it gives CASSLVAQRGDYNEQFF.